Following are 23 T cell receptor beta chains from one sample sequenced in a study of blood T cell repertoires in COVID-19. TCRdb's copy holds only in-frame clones and misses some; the assay was immunoSEQ multiplex PCR. In the table there are approximately 440,000 clones, about nine tenths of which are singletons. The specimen sequenced was peripheral blood. These receptors all come from a woman in her 50s with COVID-19, enrolled during active disease.

V usage is TRBV9 and J usage is TRBJ1-1; 12 bases are a match to TRBD1. The CDR3 totals 15 residues. J was trimmed by 12 bases and V by 0 bases; bases with no gene match: 9. CDR1 and CDR2 (germline): SGDLS, YYNGEE. The CDR3 protein is CASSVGSEGQGASFF. Written as DNA, the CDR3 is TGTGCCAGCAGCGTAGGTTCTGAGGGACAGGGGGCATCTTTCTTT.

The rearrangement links TRBV5-4 to TRBJ1-6, with 8 positions matching TRBD1. Germline V lookup: CDR1 SGHNT, CDR2 YYREEE (reference sequence). Losses at the gene ends were 7 bases for V and 10 bases for J; bases not matched to a gene: 7. This CDR3 comprises 13 residues. CDR3 loop: CASAQGAWSPLHF. CDR3 nucleotides: TGTGCCAGCGCCCAGGGGGCTTGGTCACCCCTCCACTTT. Combining the CDR3 with reference TRBV5-4 and TRBJ1-6 gives the whole variable domain ETGVTQSPTHLIKTRGQQVTLRCSSQSGHNTVSWYQQALGQGPQFIFQYYREEENGRGNFPPRFSGLQFPNYSSELNVNALELDDSALYLCASAQGAWSPLHFGNGTRLTVT.

The rearrangement joins TRBV6-5 to TRBJ2-1, with TRBD1 identical over 9 bases. Trimming at V came to 5 bases and at J to 9 bases, leaving 2 bases not matched to a gene. CDR3 length equals 12 residues. The germline CDR1 and CDR2 sequences are MNHEY and SVGAGI. CDR3 coding DNA: TGTGCCAGCAGTCCGACAGGGGGTGAGCAGTTCTTC. It yields the protein CASSPTGGEQFF.

The rearrangement joins TRBV5-4 to TRBJ1-4; D gene ambiguous. The CDR3 is 16 residues long. The germline gives CDR1 SGHNT, CDR2 YYREEE (reference sequence). V lost 6 bases, J lost 0 bases, and 15 bases lay in between. CDR3 nucleotide sequence: TGTGCCAGCAAGGAGACTAGTTCCTCAACTAATGAAAAACTGTTTTTT. It encodes CASKETSSSTNEKLFF.

The chain has TRBV4-1 and TRBJ2-5; 8 nucleotides match TRBD2. The V gene's germline CDR1 is MGHRA and CDR2 YSYEKL. V trimming: 0 bases; J trimming: 3 bases; junction bases outside the gene matches: 9. The CDR3 extends over 17 amino acids. The CDR3 reads CASSQEDSGTSKETQYF. For the CDR3, the DNA is TGCGCCAGCAGCCAAGAGGACTCCGGGACTAGTAAAGAGACCCAGTACTTC.

This chain uses TRBV27 with TRBJ1-4; D perhaps matches TRBD1 (6 bases). Germline V CDR1 and CDR2: MNHEY, SMNVEV (reference sequence). The CDR3 totals 16 residues. The V gene lost 5 bases and the J gene lost 0 bases, with 13 bases spanning the gap. In nucleotides, the CDR3 is TGTGCCAGCAGTCCTGCGGGGGCCGCAACTAATGAAAAACTGTTTTTT. Translating it yields CASSPAGAATNEKLFF.

With respect to this clone: Other DNA sequences in this specimen translate into the identical CDR3. The genes are TRBV5-5 and TRBJ1-1; 7 nucleotides line up with TRBD1. Germline V lookup: CDR1 SGHKS, CDR2 YYEKEE (reference sequence). With 4 bases clipped from V and 1 base from J, the junction kept 1 base outside the gene matches. The CDR3 sequence is 13 residues long. CDR3: CASSRQGNTEAFF. CDR3 nucleotide sequence: TGTGCCAGCAGCCGACAGGGGAACACTGAAGCTTTCTTT.

The chain is built from TRBV6-5 and TRBJ1-1; the D is unclear. This CDR3 spans 13 amino acids. Trimming cost V 5 bases and J 4 bases, with 11 bases left between them. The germline gives CDR1 MNHEY, CDR2 SVGAGI. CDR3 DNA sequence: TGTGCCAGCAGTCTCGACTCCCTCACTGAAGCTTTCTTT. This encodes CASSLDSLTEAFF.

The chain couples TRBV5-1 to TRBJ1-3; a weak D match, TRBD1 (6 bases). Between the trimmed V and J ends, which lost 2 bases and 4 bases, there was a span of 10 bases. The germline V gene has CDR1 SGHRS and CDR2 YFSETQ. This CDR3 region has 14 residues. The CDR3, as DNA: TGCGCCAGCAGCTTAGGGGGTAACGGAAACACCATATATTTT. Protein product: CASSLGGNGNTIYF.

CDR3 loop: CASSFSWRSSNYGYTF. CDR3 bases: TGTGCCAGCAGTTTCTCTTGGAGATCGTCAAACTATGGCTACACCTTC. The chain joins TRBV28 to TRBJ1-2; D not resolved. V dropped 3 bases and J dropped 2 bases, with 16 bases sitting between them. This CDR3 is built from 16 residues. From germline, CDR1 is MDHEN and CDR2 SYDVKM.

The J gene is TRBJ1-2, the V gene TRBV6-5; 7 bases map to TRBD1. The CDR3 spans 13 residues. Germline values: CDR1 MNHEY, CDR2 SVGAGI. The V and J ends lost 7 bases and 4 bases, in that order; junction bases with no gene match: 6. In nucleotides, the CDR3 is TGTGCCAGCACAAATCGACAGGGCTATGGCTACACCTTC. Its protein is CASTNRQGYGYTF.

The chain recombines TRBV7-8 with TRBJ1-1; the D gene is possibly TRBD1 (6 bases). The CDR3 sequence is 16 residues long. V gave up 7 bases and J gave up 1 base, with 19 bases separating them. Germline V gene sequence: CDR1 SGHVS, CDR2 FQNEAQ. CDR3 in amino acids: CASTQAIQGPNTEAFF. The CDR3 nucleotides read TGTGCCAGCACCCAGGCGATACAGGGCCCGAACACTGAAGCTTTCTTT.

The chain couples TRBV3-1 (or the pseudogene TRBV3-2) to TRBJ2-1; 7 bases are a match to TRBD1. Germline assignment: CDR1 LGHDT and CDR2 YNNKEL (reference sequence). This CDR3 has 13 amino acids. Germline trimming cut 4 bases from V and 9 bases from J; bases unmatched to any gene: 6. The CDR3 loop reads CASSPNRGSEQFF. The CDR3 DNA follows: TGTGCCAGCAGCCCAAACAGGGGAAGTGAGCAGTTCTTC.

The chain joins TRBV7-2 to TRBJ1-5, with D perhaps matching TRBD1 (5 bases). This CDR3 has 16 amino acids. The V end was cut by 5 bases, the J end by 3 bases, with 17 bases between. From germline, CDR1 is SGHTA and CDR2 FQGNSA. CDR3 in amino acids: CASSPHGGGNNQPQHF. The DNA of the CDR3 is TGTGCCAGCAGCCCCCATGGGGGGGGGAACAATCAGCCCCAGCATTTT.

This clone was recorded only once. J is TRBJ1-2 and V is TRBV9; D call uncertain. Trimming removed 0 bases from V and 6 bases from J, with 9 bases in between. Germline V gene sequence: CDR1 SGDLS, CDR2 YYNGEE. This CDR3 spans 13 amino acids. DNA for the CDR3: TGTGCCAGCAGCGTAGCAGATCGGGATGGCTACACCTTC. Translation gives CASSVADRDGYTF.

The gene calls are TRBV7-8 and TRBJ1-6, with no clear D. There are 13 residues in the CDR3. Trimming removed 8 bases at V and 8 bases at J, with 13 bases between. Germline loops: CDR1 SGHVS, CDR2 FQNEAQ. CDR3 bases: TGTGCCAGCTCCTCCACGCGGGATTCACCCCTCCACTTT. As protein: CASSSTRDSPLHF. The whole variable domain, remainder taken from reference TRBV7-8 and TRBJ1-6, is GAGVSQSPRYKVAKRGQDVALRCDPISGHVSLFWYQQALGQGPEFLTYFQNEAQLDKSGLPSDRFFAERPEGSVSTLKIQRTQQEDSAVYLCASSSTRDSPLHFGNGTRLTVT.

As for this clone: Other DNA sequences in this sample translate to the same CDR3. This chain joins TRBV5-6 and TRBJ2-7, with D possibly being TRBD2 (5 bases). V lost 0 bases to trimming and J lost 4 bases, with 5 bases between them. The CDR3 contains 12 residues. Germline loops: CDR1 SGHDT, CDR2 YYEEEE. The CDR3 coding sequence is TGTGCCAGCAGCTTGGGAGGGTACGAGCAGTACTTC. Its protein product is CASSLGGYEQYF.

This clone was observed once. This rearrangement joins TRBV5-1 to TRBJ2-5; tentatively, D is TRBD1 (6 bases). V shed 3 bases and J shed 5 bases, with 14 bases lying between them. Germline CDR1 reads SGHRS; CDR2 reads YFSETQ. CDR3 size: 14 residues. Here the CDR3 DNA reads TGCGCCAGCAGCTGGGGAGCGCAGGGGGAGACCCAGTACTTC. Protein product: CASSWGAQGETQYF.

V and J are TRBV3-1 (or the pseudogene TRBV3-2) and TRBJ2-2; TRBD2 aligns across 7 bases. The CDR3 length is 13 residues. CDR1 is LGHDT, CDR2 YNNKEL, per germline (reference sequence). Trimming at V came to 3 bases and at J to 5 bases, leaving 0 bases not matched to a gene. As DNA, the CDR3 is TGTGCCAGCAGCCAGGGACTAACCGGGGAGCTGTTTTTT. The encoded protein is CASSQGLTGELFF.

This clone was observed once. This chain joins TRBV19 and TRBJ2-5; no clear D gene. The length of the CDR3 is 14 residues. With 4 bases removed from V and 1 base from J, the gap between germline ends came to 10 bases. Germline CDR1 is LNHDA and CDR2 is SQIVND (reference sequence). In DNA form, the CDR3 reads TGTGCCAGTAGTAAGTACTCCTCCCAAGAGACCCAGTACTTC. This codes for CASSKYSSQETQYF.

A remark on this clone: Within the sample, other DNA sequences also encode this same CDR3. The chain is built from TRBV9 and TRBJ2-1, with a weak D call TRBD1 (6 bases). The CDR3 loop spans 14 amino acids. Trimming removed 0 bases at V and 3 bases at J, with 7 bases between. CDR1 is SGDLS and CDR2 is YYNGEE in the germline V gene. Written as DNA, the CDR3 is TGTGCCAGCAGCGTAGGGACAGTCTACAATGAGCAGTTCTTC. Residues: CASSVGTVYNEQFF.

The V call is TRBV19, the J call TRBJ1-1, with a possible D match to TRBD1 (5 bases). CDR1 LNHDA and CDR2 SQIVND come from the germline V gene (reference sequence). Trimming cost V 3 bases and J 4 bases, with 9 bases left between them. The CDR3 is made up of 13 amino acids. CDR3 DNA: TGTGCCAGTAGTATCGGCAGGGCCACTGAAGCTTTCTTT. It yields the protein CASSIGRATEAFF.

The CDR3 DNA is TGTGCCAGCAACCTCCTAGGGGCGTACTCTAACTATGGCTACACCTTC. Translated, it gives CASNLLGAYSNYGYTF. The chain employs TRBV28 and TRBJ1-2; TRBD1 is a possible D gene (5 bases). Germline-derived CDR1 and CDR2 are MDHEN and SYDVKM. The CDR3 consists of 16 residues. V was cut by 7 bases and J by 0 bases, with 18 bases left in between.